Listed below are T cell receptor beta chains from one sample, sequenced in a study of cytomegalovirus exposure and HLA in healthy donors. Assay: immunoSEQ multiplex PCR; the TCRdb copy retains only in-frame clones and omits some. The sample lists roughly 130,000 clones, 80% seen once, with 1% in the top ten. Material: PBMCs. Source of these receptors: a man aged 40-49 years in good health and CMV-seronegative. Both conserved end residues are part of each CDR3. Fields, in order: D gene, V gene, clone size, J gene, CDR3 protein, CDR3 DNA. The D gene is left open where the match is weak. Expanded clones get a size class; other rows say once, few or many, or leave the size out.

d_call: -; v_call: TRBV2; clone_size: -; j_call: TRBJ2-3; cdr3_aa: CATLPWTTTQYF; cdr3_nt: TGTGCCACCCTACCCTGGACTACTACGCAGTATTTT
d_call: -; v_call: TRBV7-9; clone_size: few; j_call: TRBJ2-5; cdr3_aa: CASPPGLSRETQYF; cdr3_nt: TGTGCCAGCCCCCCCGGTCTATCCAGGGAGACCCAGTACTTC
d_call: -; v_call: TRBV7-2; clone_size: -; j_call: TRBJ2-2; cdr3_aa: CASSLALNTGELFF; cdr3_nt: TGTGCCAGCAGCTTAGCCTTGAACACCGGGGAGCTGTTTTTT
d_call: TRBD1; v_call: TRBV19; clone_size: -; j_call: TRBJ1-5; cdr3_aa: CASTADRPNQQPQHF; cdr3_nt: TGTGCCAGTACCGCGGACAGGCCGAACCAACAGCCCCAGCATTTT
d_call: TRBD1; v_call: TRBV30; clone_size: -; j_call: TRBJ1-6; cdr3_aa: CAWKGQLNSPLHF; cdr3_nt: TGTGCCTGGAAGGGACAGCTAAATTCACCCCTCCACTTT
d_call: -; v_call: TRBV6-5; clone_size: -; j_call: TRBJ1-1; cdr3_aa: CASKRGSMNTEAFF; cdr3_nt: TGTGCCAGCAAAAGGGGCAGCATGAACACTGAAGCTTTCTTT
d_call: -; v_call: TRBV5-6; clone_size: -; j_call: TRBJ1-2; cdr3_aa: CASSSEGASYTF; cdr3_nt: TGTGCCAGCAGCTCCGAGGGAGCTTCCTACACCTTC
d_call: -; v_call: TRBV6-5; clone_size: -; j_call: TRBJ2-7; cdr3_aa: CASSTRSGEQYF; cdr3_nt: TGTGCCAGCAGTACCCGATCGGGGGAGCAGTACTTC
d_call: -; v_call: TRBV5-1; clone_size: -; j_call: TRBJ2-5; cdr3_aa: CASSLGAQETQYF; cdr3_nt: TGCGCCAGCAGCTTGGGGGCCCAAGAGACCCAGTACTTC
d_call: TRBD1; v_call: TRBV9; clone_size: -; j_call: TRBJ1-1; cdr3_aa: CASSGKGGGTEAFF; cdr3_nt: TGTGCCAGCAGCGGTAAAGGGGGCGGCACTGAAGCTTTCTTT
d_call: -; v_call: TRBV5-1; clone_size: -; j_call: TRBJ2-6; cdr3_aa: CASSITGTGANVLTF; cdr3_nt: TGCGCCAGCAGCATAACAGGGACTGGGGCCAACGTCCTGACTTTC
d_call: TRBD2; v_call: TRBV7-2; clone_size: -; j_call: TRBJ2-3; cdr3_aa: CASSPLGRVTDTQYF; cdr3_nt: TGTGCCAGCAGCCCCCTGGGGAGGGTCACAGATACGCAGTATTTT
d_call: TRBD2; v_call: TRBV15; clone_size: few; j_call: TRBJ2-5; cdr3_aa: CATSRDELAGGGETQYF; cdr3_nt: TGTGCCACCAGCAGAGATGAACTAGCGGGTGGGGGAGAGACCCAGTACTTC
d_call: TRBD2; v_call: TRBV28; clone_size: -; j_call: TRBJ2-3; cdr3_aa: CASSEGTSGRAQYF; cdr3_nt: TGTGCCAGCAGTGAAGGGACTAGCGGTCGGGCGCAGTATTTT
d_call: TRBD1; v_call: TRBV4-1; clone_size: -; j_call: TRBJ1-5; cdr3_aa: CASSPPGTDYSNQPQHF; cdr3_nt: TGCGCCAGCAGCCCCCCAGGGACAGACTATAGCAATCAGCCCCAGCATTTT
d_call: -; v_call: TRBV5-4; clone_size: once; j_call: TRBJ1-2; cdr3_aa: CASSPGGFRYTF; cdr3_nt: TGTGCCAGCAGCCCTGGGGGGTTCCGCTACACCTTC
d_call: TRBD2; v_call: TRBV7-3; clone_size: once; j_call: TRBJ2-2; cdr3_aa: CASSLERGLTGELFF; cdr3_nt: TGTGCCAGCAGCTTAGAGCGGGGCCTCACCGGGGAGCTGTTTTTT
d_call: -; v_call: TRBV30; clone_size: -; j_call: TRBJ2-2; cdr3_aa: CAWRRNTGELFF; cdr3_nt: TGTGCCTGGAGGAGGAACACCGGGGAGCTGTTTTTT
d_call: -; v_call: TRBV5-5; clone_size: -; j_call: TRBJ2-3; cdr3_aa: CASSPNGQRTDTQYF; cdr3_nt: TGTGCCAGCAGCCCAAATGGACAGCGCACAGATACGCAGTATTTT
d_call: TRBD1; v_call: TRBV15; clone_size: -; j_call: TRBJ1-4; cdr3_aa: CATSREGTGDEKLFF; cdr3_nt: TGTGCCACCAGCAGAGAGGGGACAGGGGATGAAAAACTGTTTTTT